This is a list of T cell receptor beta chains from one sample in a study of siplizumab effects on memory and regulatory T cells. Libraries were prepared by immunoSEQ multiplex PCR; TCRdb keeps only in-frame clonotypes and omits some of them. The repertoire consists of roughly 100,000 clones, with approximately 90% occurring once and the leading ten covering roughly 1%. What was sequenced was CD4+ T cells sorted from blood. The receptors were gathered from a human donor in good health. Each CDR3 is given with its conserved first and last residue. The D gene is left open where the match is weak. Clone sizes are given selectively: once, few, many, or a class where the clone is expanded.

clone size,V gene,J gene,D gene,CDR3 length,CDR3 protein,CDR3 DNA
NA,TRBV5-6,TRBJ1-2,NA,13,CASSFATNYGYTF,TGTGCCAGCAGCTTCGCGACTAACTATGGCTACACCTTC
NA,TRBV11-3,TRBJ2-1,NA,15,CASSLDPTSNNEQFF,TGTGCCAGCAGCTTAGACCCAACTAGTAACAATGAGCAGTTCTTC
few,TRBV2,TRBJ2-7,NA,14,CASSEVRAGGEQYF,TGTGCCAGCAGTGAGGTCAGGGCCGGAGGCGAGCAGTACTTC
NA,TRBV2,TRBJ2-5,NA,13,CASRGNKKETQYF,TGTGCCAGCAGGGGTAACAAGAAAGAGACCCAGTACTTC
NA,TRBV27,TRBJ2-2,NA,14,CASSLFAHTGELFF,TGTGCCAGCAGTTTATTTGCCCATACCGGGGAGCTGTTTTTT
NA,TRBV9,TRBJ2-7,NA,15,CASSPRLGSTYEQYF,TGTGCCAGCAGCCCAAGGCTCGGATCCACCTACGAGCAGTACTTC
NA,TRBV5-1,TRBJ2-1,TRBD2,16,CASSFSLAGGDNEQFF,TGCGCCAGCAGCTTCTCTCTAGCGGGAGGGGATAATGAGCAGTTCTTC
NA,TRBV7-6,TRBJ1-3,NA,16,CASSHPYGASGNTIYF,TGTGCCAGCAGCCATCCCTACGGGGCCTCTGGAAACACCATATATTTT
NA,TRBV6-5,TRBJ1-5,NA,15,CASSPSLLGDQPQHF,TGTGCCAGCAGCCCATCGCTCCTCGGGGATCAGCCCCAGCATTTT
NA,TRBV6-4,TRBJ2-3,TRBD2,16,CASSVRLAGGTDTQYF,TGTGCCAGCAGTGTAAGACTAGCGGGAGGCACAGATACGCAGTATTTT
once,TRBV7-9,TRBJ2-5,TRBD1,14,CASSPQGRQETQYF,TGTGCCAGCAGCCCACAGGGGCGCCAAGAGACCCAGTACTTC
NA,TRBV2,TRBJ1-5,NA,15,CASSGQTASNQPQHF,TGTGCCAGCAGTGGACAGACAGCGAGCAATCAGCCCCAGCATTTT
few,TRBV6-1,TRBJ1-6,TRBD1,14,CASSERQGNSPLHF,TGTGCCAGCAGTGAACGACAGGGTAATTCACCCCTCCACTTT
NA,TRBV9,TRBJ2-7,NA,13,CASSPKGPGEQYF,TGTGCCAGCAGCCCAAAAGGCCCTGGGGAGCAGTACTTC
NA,TRBV5-1,TRBJ2-1,NA,14,CASSLAASGGEQFF,TGCGCCAGCAGCTTGGCGGCTAGTGGGGGCGAGCAGTTCTTC
NA,TRBV28,TRBJ2-7,TRBD2,15,CASSPRLAGAYEQYF,TGTGCCAGCAGTCCACGACTAGCGGGCGCCTACGAGCAGTACTTC
NA,TRBV6-5,TRBJ1-2,NA,15,CASSYSGSVNYGYTF,TGTGCCAGCAGTTACTCTGGCAGCGTCAACTATGGCTACACCTTC
NA,TRBV7-6,TRBJ1-6,NA,13,CASSLGLNSPLHF,TGTGCCAGCAGCTTAGGCTTAAATTCACCCCTCCACTTT
NA,TRBV29-1,TRBJ2-7,TRBD1,15,CSVEDRGQGAYEQYF,TGCAGCGTTGAAGATCGGGGACAGGGGGCATACGAGCAGTACTTC
NA,TRBV7-9,TRBJ1-3,NA,14,CASSFRTEGNTIYF,TGTGCCAGCAGCTTTCGGACGGAAGGAAACACCATATATTTT
once,TRBV15,TRBJ1-4,NA,15,CATSRGGQDNEKLFF,TGTGCCACCAGCAGGGGGGGGCAGGATAATGAAAAACTGTTTTTT
NA,TRBV18,TRBJ2-5,TRBD2,15,CASSNLAGRVETQYF,TGTGCCAGCTCAAACCTAGCGGGAAGAGTCGAGACCCAGTACTTC
NA,TRBV28,TRBJ1-5,NA,13,CASGTGWNQPQHF,TGTGCCAGCGGAACAGGGTGGAATCAGCCCCAGCATTTT
NA,TRBV28,TRBJ2-7,TRBD1,16,CASSLNRGRRRYEQYF,TGTGCCAGCAGTCTAAACAGGGGTCGTCGCCGCTACGAGCAGTACTTC
NA,TRBV30,TRBJ2-7,TRBD2,15,CAWSRSASGSYEQYF,TGTGCCTGGAGTCGTTCTGCTAGCGGGAGTTACGAGCAGTACTTC
once,TRBV14,TRBJ1-2,NA,14,CASSQDRGGYGYTF,TGTGCCAGCAGCCAAGATAGAGGGGGCTATGGCTACACCTTC
NA,TRBV25-1,TRBJ1-2,NA,11,CASRGLGGYTF,TGTGCCAGCAGGGGCCTTGGCGGCTACACCTTC
NA,TRBV5-1,TRBJ1-3,NA,14,CASSLEPKLNTIYF,TGCGCCAGCAGCTTGGAACCGAAACTAAACACCATATATTTT
NA,TRBV28,TRBJ1-2,NA,13,CASSLQVPYGYTF,TGTGCCAGCAGTTTACAAGTACCCTATGGCTACACCTTC